This T cell receptor beta chain comes out of a study of T cell responses to AZD1222 COVID-19 vaccine. Comments on this clone: Its antigen remains unknown.

Clones were read by immunoSEQ multiplex PCR, and TCRdb kept only the in-frame ones, dropping some. The sample consists of around 100,000 clones, roughly nine tenths of them appearing once. The study's findings and limits: Just a handful of AZD1222 recipients were seropositive at baseline.

CDR3 length: 14 amino acids. Germline V gene lookup returns CDR1 LNHDA and CDR2 SQIVND (reference sequence). Trimming cost V 9 bases and J 5 bases, with 17 bases left between them. This TCR came from an adult in good health. This chain connects TRBV19 to TRBJ1-5; D perhaps matches TRBD1 (6 bases). Sequenced material: peripheral blood, taken on day 0 of AZD1222 vaccination. Written as DNA, the CDR3 is TGTGCCAGCCAGCTGTACAGGGACTATCAGCCCCAGCATTTT. The encoded protein is CASQLYRDYQPQHF. The complete variable domain, with remaining parts taken from reference TRBV19 and TRBJ1-5, reads DGGITQSPKYLFRKEGQNVTLSCEQNLNHDAMYWYRQDPGQGLRLIYYSQIVNDFQKGDIAEGYSVSREKKESFPLTVTSAQKNPTAFYLCASQLYRDYQPQHFGDGTRLSIL.